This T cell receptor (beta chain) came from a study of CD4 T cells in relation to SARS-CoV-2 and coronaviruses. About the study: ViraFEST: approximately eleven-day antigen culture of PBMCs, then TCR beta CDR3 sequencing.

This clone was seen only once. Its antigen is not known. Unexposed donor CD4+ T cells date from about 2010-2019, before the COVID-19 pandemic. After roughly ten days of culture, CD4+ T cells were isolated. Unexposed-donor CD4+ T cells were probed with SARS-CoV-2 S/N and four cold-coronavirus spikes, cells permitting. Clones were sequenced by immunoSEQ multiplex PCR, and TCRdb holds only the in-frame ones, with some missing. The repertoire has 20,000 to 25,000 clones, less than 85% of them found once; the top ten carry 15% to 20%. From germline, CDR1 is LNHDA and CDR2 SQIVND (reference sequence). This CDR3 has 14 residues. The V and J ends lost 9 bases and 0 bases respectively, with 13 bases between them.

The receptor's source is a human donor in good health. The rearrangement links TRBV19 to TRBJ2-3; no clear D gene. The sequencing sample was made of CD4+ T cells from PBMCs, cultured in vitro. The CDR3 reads CASKSRPSTDTQYF. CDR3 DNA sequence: TGTGCCAGCAAGAGCCGGCCTAGCACAGATACGCAGTATTTT.